This TCR beta chain was sequenced in a study of cytomegalovirus exposure and HLA in healthy donors. Points on this clone: The target antigen is unknown.

Primers for the PCR totalled 60 Vbeta and 13 Jbeta. Original analysis: Counted up in a later analysis, unique TCR beta chains came to 60 million to 95 million, with around 12 million shared. TCRdb's table, derived via immunoSEQ multiplex PCR, lists solely in-frame clones and lacks some. V and J calls and clone size are as listed in that table; D and trimming were resolved from the DNA. The sample lists some 94,000 clones; around 73% were seen once. Study-wide points: For cytomegalovirus status, the classifier reportedly gave diagnoses with high specificity and sensitivity.

The sequenced sample consisted of PBMCs. This sequence was found in a man aged 40-49 years in good health and CMV-seronegative.

The DNA of the CDR3 is TGTGCCAGCATGGGTAGCGGGAGAACGCACATTCAGTACTTC. Its protein is CASMGSGRTHIQYF. The V gene is TRBV28, the J gene TRBJ2-4, with 9 bases aligning to TRBD2. The CDR3 runs to 14 residues. Germline values: CDR1 MDHEN, CDR2 SYDVKM. Losses at the gene ends were 7 bases for V and 8 bases for J; bases not matched to a gene: 9.